This T cell receptor beta chain was sequenced in a study of cytomegalovirus exposure and HLA in healthy donors. Overall study results and limits: With high specificity and sensitivity, the classifier reportedly diagnosed cytomegalovirus status.

This clone has a handful of counts. What it binds is not known. The V and J ends lost 0 bases and 6 bases respectively, with 9 bases between them. The CDR3 consists of 14 residues. Germline lookup yields CDR1 MRHNA and CDR2 SNTAGT. The table came from immunoSEQ multiplex PCR; TCRdb's copy has only in-frame clones and leaves some out. Of roughly 140,000 clones in the sample, 85% to 90% were seen once. The chain recombines TRBV6-4 with TRBJ2-1; D might be TRBD2 (5 bases). The sequenced sample consisted of PBMCs. This sequence originates from a man aged 18 to 30 in good health and CMV-seropositive. The CDR3 here is CASSDSEGINEQFF. CDR3 sequence (DNA): TGTGCCAGCAGTGACTCTGAGGGTATCAATGAGCAGTTCTTC.